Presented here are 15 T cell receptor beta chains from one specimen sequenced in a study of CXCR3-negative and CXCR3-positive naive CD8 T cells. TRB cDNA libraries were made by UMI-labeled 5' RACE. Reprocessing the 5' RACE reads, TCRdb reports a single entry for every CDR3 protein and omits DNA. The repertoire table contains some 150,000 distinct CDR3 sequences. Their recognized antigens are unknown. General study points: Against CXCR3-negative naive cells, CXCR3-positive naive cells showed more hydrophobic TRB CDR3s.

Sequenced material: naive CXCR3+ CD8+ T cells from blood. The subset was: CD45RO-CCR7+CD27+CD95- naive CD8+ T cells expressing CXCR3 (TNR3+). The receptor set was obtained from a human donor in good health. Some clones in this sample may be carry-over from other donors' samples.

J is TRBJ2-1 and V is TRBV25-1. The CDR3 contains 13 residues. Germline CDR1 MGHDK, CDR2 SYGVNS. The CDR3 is CASNPTLEEEQFF. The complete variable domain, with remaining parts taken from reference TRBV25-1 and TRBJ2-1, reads EADIYQTPRYLVIGTGKKITLECSQTMGHDKMYWYQQDPGMELHLIHYSYGVNSTEKGDLSSESTVSRIRTEHFPLTLESARPSHTSQYLCASNPTLEEEQFFGPGTRLTVL.

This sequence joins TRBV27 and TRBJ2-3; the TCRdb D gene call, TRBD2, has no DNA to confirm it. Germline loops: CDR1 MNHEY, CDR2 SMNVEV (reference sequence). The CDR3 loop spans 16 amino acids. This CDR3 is CASSSRLAGVIDTQYF.

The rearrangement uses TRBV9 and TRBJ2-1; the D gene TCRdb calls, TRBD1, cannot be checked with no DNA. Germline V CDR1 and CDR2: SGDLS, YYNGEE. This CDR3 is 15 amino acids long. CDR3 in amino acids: CASSVSGTDYNEQFF.

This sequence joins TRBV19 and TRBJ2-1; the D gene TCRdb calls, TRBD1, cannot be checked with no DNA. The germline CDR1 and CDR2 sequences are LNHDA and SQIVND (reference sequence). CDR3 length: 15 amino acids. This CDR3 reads CASSPGVGMRNEQFF.

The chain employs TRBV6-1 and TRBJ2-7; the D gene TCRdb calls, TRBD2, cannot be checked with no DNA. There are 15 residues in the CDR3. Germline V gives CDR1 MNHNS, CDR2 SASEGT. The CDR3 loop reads CASSEWRERRHEQYF.

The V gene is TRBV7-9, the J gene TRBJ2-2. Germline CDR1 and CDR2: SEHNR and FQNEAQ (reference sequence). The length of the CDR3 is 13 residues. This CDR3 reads CASSFLDTGELFF.

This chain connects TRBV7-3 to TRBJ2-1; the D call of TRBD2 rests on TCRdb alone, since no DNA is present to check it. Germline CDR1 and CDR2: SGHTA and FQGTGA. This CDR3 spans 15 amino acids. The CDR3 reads CASSHWTSGVGEQFF.

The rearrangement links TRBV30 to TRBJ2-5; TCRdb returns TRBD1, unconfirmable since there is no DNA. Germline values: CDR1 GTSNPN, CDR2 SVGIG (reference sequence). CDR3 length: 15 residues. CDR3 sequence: CAWVEAAAYQETQYF.

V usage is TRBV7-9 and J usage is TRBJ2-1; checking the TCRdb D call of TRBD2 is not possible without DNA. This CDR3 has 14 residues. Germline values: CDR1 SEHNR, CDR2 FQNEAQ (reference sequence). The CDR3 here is CASSPGGPAAEQFF. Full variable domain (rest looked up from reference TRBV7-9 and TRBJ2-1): DTGVSQNPRHKITKRGQNVTFRCDPISEHNRLYWYRQTLGQGPEFLTYFQNEAQLEKSRLLSDRFSAERPKGSFSTLEIQRTEQGDSAMYLCASSPGGPAAEQFFGPGTRLTVL.

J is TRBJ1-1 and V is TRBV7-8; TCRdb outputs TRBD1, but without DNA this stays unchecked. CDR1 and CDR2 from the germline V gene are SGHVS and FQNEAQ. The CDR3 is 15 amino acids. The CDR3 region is CASRGGPARHTEAFF.

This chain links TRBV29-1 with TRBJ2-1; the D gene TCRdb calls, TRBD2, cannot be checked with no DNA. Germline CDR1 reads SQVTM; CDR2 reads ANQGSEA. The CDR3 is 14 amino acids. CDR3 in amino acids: CSVVGTLSYNEQFF.

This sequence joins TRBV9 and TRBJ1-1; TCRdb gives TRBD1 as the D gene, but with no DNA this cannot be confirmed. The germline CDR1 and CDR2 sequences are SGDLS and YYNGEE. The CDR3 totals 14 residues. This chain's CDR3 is CASSVGLLNTEAFF.

The CDR3 loop is CASSLNRDRVYGYTF. V gene TRBV12-3 or TRBV12-4 combines with J gene TRBJ1-2; the D gene TCRdb calls, TRBD1, cannot be checked with no DNA. The CDR3 sequence is 15 residues long.

The CDR3 sequence: CASSLGGVSEQYF. This chain joins TRBV7-9 and TRBJ2-7; TCRdb's D gene call, TRBD1, goes unchecked for lack of DNA. Germline CDR1 and CDR2: SEHNR and FQNEAQ (reference sequence). CDR3 length: 13 residues. The full variable domain, completed using reference TRBV7-9 and TRBJ2-7, is DTGVSQNPRHKITKRGQNVTFRCDPISEHNRLYWYRQTLGQGPEFLTYFQNEAQLEKSRLLSDRFSAERPKGSFSTLEIQRTEQGDSAMYLCASSLGGVSEQYFGPGTRLTVT.

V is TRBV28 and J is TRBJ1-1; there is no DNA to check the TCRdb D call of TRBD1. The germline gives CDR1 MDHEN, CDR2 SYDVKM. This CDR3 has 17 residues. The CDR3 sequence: CASRAPLTQPVNTEAFF.